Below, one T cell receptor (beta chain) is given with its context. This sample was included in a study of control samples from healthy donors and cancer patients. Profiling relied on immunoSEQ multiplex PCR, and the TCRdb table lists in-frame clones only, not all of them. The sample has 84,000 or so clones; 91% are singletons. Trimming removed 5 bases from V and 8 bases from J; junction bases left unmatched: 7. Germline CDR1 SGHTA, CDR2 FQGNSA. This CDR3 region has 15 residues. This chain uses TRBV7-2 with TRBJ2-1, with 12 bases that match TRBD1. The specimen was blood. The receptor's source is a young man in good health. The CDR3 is CASSPGQGAPYEQFF. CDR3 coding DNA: TGTGCCAGCAGCCCGGGACAGGGGGCCCCCTATGAGCAGTTCTTC.